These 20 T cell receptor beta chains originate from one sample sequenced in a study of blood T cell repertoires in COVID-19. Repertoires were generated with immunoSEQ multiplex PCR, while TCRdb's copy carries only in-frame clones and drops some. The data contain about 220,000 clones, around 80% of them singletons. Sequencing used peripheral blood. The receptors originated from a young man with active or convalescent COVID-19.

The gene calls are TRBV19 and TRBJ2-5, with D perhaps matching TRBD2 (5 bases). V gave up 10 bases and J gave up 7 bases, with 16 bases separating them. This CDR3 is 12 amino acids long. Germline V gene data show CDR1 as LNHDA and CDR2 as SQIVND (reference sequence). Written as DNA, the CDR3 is TGTGCCACGGACGGCCGTCGGGGGACCCAGTACTTC. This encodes CATDGRRGTQYF.

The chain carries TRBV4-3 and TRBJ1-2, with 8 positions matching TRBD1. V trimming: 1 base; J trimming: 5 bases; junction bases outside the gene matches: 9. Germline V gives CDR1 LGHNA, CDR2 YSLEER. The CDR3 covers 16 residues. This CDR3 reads CASSQGTAGGAYGYTF. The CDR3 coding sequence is TGCGCCAGCAGCCAAGGAACGGCAGGGGGCGCATATGGCTACACCTTC.

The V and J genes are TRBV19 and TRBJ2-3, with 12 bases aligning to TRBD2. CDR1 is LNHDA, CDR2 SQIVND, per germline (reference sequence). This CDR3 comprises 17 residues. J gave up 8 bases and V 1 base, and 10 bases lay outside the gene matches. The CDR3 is CASSIAGLAGPLGTQYF. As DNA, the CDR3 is TGTGCCAGTAGTATAGCCGGACTAGCGGGACCTTTGGGTACGCAGTATTTT.

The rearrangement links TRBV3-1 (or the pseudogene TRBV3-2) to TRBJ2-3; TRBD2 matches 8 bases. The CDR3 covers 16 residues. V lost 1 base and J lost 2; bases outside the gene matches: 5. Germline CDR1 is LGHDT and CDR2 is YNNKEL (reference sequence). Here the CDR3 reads CASSQAVAGFTDTQYF. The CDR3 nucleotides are TGTGCCAGCAGCCAAGCGGTAGCGGGGTTCACAGATACGCAGTATTTT.

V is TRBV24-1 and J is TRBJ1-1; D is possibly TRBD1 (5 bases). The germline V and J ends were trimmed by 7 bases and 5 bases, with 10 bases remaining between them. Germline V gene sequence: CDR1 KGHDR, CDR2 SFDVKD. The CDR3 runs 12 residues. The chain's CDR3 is CATSDRGTEAFF. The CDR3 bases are TGTGCCACCAGCGACCGGGGGACTGAAGCTTTCTTT.

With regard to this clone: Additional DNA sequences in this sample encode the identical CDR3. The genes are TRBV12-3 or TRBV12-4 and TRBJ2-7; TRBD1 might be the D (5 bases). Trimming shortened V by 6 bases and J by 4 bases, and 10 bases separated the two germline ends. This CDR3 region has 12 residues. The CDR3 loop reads CASSPTVYEQYF. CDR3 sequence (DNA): TGTGCCAGCAGCCCGACAGTTTACGAGCAGTACTTC.

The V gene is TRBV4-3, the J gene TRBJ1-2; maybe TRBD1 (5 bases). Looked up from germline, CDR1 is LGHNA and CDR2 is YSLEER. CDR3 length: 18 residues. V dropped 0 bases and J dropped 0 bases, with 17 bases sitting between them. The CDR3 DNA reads TGCGCCAGCAGCCAAGAACGACATTTGGGACTGTCTAACTATGGCTACACCTTC. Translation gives CASSQERHLGLSNYGYTF.

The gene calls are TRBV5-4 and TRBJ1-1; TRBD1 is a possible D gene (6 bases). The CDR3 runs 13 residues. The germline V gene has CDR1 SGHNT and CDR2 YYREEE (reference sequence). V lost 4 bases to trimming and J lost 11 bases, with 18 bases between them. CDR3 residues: CASSPGRGWGAFF. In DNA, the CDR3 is TGTGCCAGCAGCCCGGGCAGGGGATGGGGGGCTTTCTTT.

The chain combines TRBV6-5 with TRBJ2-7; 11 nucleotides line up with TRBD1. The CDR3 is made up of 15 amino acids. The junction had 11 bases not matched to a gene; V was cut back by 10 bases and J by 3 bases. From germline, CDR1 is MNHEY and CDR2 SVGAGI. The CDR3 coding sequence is TGTGCCACCATTCAAACTGGGACAGGGGGCTACGAGCAGTACTTC. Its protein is CATIQTGTGGYEQYF.

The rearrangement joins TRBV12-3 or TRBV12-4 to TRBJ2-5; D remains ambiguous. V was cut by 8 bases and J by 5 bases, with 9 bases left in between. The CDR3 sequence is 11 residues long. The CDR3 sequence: CASSNTETQYF. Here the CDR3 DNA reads TGTGCCAGCTCTAATACGGAGACCCAGTACTTC.

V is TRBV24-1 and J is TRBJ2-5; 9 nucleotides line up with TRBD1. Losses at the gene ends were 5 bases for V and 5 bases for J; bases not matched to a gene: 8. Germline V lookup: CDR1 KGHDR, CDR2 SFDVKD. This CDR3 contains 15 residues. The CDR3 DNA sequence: TGTGCCACCAGTGCGCGGACAGGGGAGGGGGAGACCCAGTACTTC. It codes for CATSARTGEGETQYF.

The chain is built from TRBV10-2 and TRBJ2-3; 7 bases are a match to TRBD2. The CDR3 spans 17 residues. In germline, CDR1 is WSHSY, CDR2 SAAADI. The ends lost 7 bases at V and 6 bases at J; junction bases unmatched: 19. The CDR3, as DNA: TGCGCCAGCAAGTCGGCGGGAGAGGGGTATTGGTCCGATACGCAGTATTTT. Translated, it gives CASKSAGEGYWSDTQYF.

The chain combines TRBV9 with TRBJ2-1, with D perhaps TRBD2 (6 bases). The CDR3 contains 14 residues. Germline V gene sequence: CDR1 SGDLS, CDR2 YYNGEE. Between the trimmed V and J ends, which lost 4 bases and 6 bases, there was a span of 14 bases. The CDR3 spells CASSPQLAVNEQFF. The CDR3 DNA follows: TGTGCCAGCAGCCCTCAATTAGCGGTCAATGAGCAGTTCTTC.

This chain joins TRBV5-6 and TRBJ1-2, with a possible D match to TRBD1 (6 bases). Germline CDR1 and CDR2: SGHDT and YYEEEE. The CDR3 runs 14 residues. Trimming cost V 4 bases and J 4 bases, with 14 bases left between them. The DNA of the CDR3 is TGTGCCAGCAGCCTCAGGGGAAAGGGCTATGGCTACACCTTC. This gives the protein CASSLRGKGYGYTF.

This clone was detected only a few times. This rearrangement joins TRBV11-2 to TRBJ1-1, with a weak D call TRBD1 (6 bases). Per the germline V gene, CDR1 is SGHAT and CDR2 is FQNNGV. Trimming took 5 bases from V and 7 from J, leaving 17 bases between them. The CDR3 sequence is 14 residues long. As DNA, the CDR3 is TGTGCCAGCAGCAAACTAGGACAGCCCAATGAAGCTTTCTTT. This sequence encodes CASSKLGQPNEAFF.

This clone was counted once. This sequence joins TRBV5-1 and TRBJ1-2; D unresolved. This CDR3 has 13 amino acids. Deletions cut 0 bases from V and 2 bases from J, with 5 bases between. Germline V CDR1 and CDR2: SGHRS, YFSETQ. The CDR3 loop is CASSLERNYGYTF. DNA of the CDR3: TGCGCCAGCAGCTTGGAACGGAACTATGGCTACACCTTC. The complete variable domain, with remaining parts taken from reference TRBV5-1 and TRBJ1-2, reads KAGVTQTPRYLIKTRGQQVTLSCSPISGHRSVSWYQQTPGQGLQFLFEYFSETQRNKGNFPGRFSGRQFSNSRSEMNVSTLELGDSALYLCASSLERNYGYTFGSGTRLTVV.

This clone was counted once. The CDR3 sequence is CASSEGTDLAGEDTQYF. CDR3 in DNA: TGTGCCAGCAGTGAAGGCACAGATCTAGCGGGAGAAGATACGCAGTATTTT. This chain links TRBV6-4 with TRBJ2-3; TRBD2 matches 10 bases. Germline values: CDR1 MRHNA, CDR2 SNTAGT. The CDR3 is 17 residues long. Trimming at V came to 3 bases and at J to 5 bases, leaving 11 bases not matched to a gene.

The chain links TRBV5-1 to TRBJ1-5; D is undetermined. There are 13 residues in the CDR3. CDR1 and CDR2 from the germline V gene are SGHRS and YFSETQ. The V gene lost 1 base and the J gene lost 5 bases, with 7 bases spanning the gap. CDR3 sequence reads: CASSLSTDQPQHF. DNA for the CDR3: TGCGCCAGCAGCTTGTCTACGGATCAGCCCCAGCATTTT.

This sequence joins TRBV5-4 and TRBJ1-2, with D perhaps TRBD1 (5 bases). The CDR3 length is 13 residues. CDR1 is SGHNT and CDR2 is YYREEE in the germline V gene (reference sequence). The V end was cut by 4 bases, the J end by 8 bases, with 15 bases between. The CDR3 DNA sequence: TGTGCCAGCAGCCGGGACTCCGCGGGCGGCTACACCTTC. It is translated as CASSRDSAGGYTF.

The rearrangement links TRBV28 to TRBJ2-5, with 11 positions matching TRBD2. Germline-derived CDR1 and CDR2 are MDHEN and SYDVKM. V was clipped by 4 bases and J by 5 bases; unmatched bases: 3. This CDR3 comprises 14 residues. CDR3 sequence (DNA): TGTGCCAGCAGTTCGCGACTAGCGGGGGAGACCCAGTACTTC. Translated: CASSSRLAGETQYF.